Sequencing of this TCR beta chain was carried out in a study of cytomegalovirus exposure and HLA in healthy donors. Across the whole study: An earlier analysis found roughly 110 million unique TCR beta sequences from about 190 million T cells.

Broader study findings: Compared with the roughly 670-donor mean, an Asian-associated ancestry cluster reportedly had fewer N-insertions, according to a later analysis. Analyses of presence and absence presupposed an approximately uniform sequencing depth across donors.

The germline V and J ends were trimmed by 3 bases and 0 bases, with 9 bases remaining between them. Looked up from germline, CDR1 is LGHNA and CDR2 is YNFKEQ. The CDR3 totals 15 residues. On this clone itself: Antigen unknown.

It was with 60 Vbeta and 13 Jbeta primers that the PCR ran. Profiling relied on immunoSEQ multiplex PCR, and the TCRdb table lists in-frame clones only, not all of them. Of over 120,000 clones in the sample, around three quarters were seen once. The chain is built from TRBV4-2 and TRBJ1-3; D possibly corresponds to TRBD1 (6 bases). Material for sequencing was PBMCs. This sequence was found in a woman aged 18-30 years in good health and CMV-seropositive. The DNA of the CDR3 is TGTGCCAGCAGCCATCTACAGGGCTCTGGAAACACCATATATTTT. This codes for CASSHLQGSGNTIYF.